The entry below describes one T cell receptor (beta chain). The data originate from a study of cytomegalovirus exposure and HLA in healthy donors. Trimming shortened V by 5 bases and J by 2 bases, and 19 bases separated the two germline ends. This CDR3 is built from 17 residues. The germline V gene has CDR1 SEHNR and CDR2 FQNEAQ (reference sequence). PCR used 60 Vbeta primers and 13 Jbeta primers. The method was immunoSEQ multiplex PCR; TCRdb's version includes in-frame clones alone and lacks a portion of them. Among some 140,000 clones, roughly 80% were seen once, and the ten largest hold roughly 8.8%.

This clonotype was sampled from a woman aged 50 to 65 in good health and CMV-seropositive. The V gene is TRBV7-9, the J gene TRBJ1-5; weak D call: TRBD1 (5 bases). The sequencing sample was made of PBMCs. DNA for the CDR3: TGTGCCAGCAGCCCGACTTCCCAGGGCGGTGGCAATCAGCCCCAGCATTTT. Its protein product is CASSPTSQGGGNQPQHF.